The 30 T cell receptor beta chains below were found in one sample sequenced in a study of post-analysis software for immune sequencing data. General study points: Included in a set of five TRBV segments more frequent in patients than controls were TRBV5-6, TRBV5-1 and TRBV20-1.

Antigen specificity for these receptors is unknown. Each TCR beta cDNA library carried unique molecular identifiers. TCRdb reprocessed the PCR reads with MiXCR, giving one entry per CDR3 protein. The data contain roughly 730,000 distinct CDR3 sequences, approximately 30% of them singletons. The specimen sequenced was blood. The receptors here all came from a girl aged 5-17 years with multiple sclerosis.

The chain is built from TRBV5-5 and TRBJ2-3, with TRBD1 identical over 7 bases. Germline V lookup: CDR1 SGHKS, CDR2 YYEKEE (reference sequence). V trimming: 4 bases; J trimming: 12 bases; junction bases outside the gene matches: 20. CDR3 length: 16 residues. The chain's CDR3 is CASSPINPNRGQYQYF. CDR3 nucleotides: TGTGCCAGCAGCCCAATAAACCCCAACAGGGGACAATATCAGTATTTT. Based on the CDR3 plus reference TRBV5-5 and TRBJ2-3, the full variable domain is DAGVTQSPTHLIKTRGQQVTLRCSPISGHKSVSWYQQVLGQGPQFIFQYYEKEERGRGNFPDRFSARQFPNYSSELNVNALLLGDSALYLCASSPINPNRGQYQYFGPGTRLTVL.

This clonotype was detected only a few times. The CDR3, as DNA: TGTGCCAGCAGTGACGACAGGAACTATGGCTACACCTTC. Its translation is CASSDDRNYGYTF. The chain uses TRBV28 and TRBJ1-2; possibly TRBD1 for D (6 bases). Germline V gives CDR1 MDHEN, CDR2 SYDVKM. V was trimmed by 5 bases and J by 2 bases, leaving 9 bases between them. The CDR3 totals 13 residues.

The V call is TRBV28, the J call TRBJ2-4; either TRBD1 or TRBD2 may fit D (5 bases each). Deletions cut 4 bases from V and 4 bases from J, with 17 bases between. This CDR3 has 16 amino acids. The germline V gene has CDR1 MDHEN and CDR2 SYDVKM. CDR3 in DNA: TGTGCCAGCAGTTCCCCCGACGGGACGACGAAAAACATTCAGTACTTC. It is translated as CASSSPDGTTKNIQYF.

V is TRBV20-1 and J is TRBJ2-7, with 12 bases that match TRBD1. Germline assignment: CDR1 DFQATT and CDR2 SNEGSKA (reference sequence). The CDR3 consists of 15 residues. V was pared by 5 bases and J by 5 bases, with 10 bases of the junction left unmatched. The CDR3 DNA is TGCAGTGCTTTAGACCGGGACAGGGGGCTGAACGAGCAGTACTTC. Translation: CSALDRDRGLNEQYF.

CDR3 region: CASSLEGSVSEQYF. DNA of the CDR3: TGCGCCAGCAGCTTGGAAGGGTCGGTAAGCGAGCAGTACTTC. The V and J genes are TRBV5-1 and TRBJ2-4; no firm D call. TRBJ2-7 matches the DNA end more closely, so the J call is doubtful. The CDR3 has 14 amino acids. Germline values: CDR1 SGHRS, CDR2 YFSETQ.

This clonotype was counted only a few times. The genes are TRBV20-1 and TRBJ2-3; 7 bases are shared with TRBD2. With V trimmed by 5 bases and J by 2 bases, 16 bases remained unmatched. The CDR3 is 17 residues long. Per germline, CDR1 DFQATT and CDR2 SNEGSKA (reference sequence). CDR3 amino acids: CSAPVMGGGEFTDTQYF. CDR3 nucleotides: TGCAGTGCTCCAGTCATGGGGGGGGGAGAATTCACAGATACGCAGTATTTT.

V is TRBV5-1 and J is TRBJ2-1; 12 bases map to TRBD2. Per the germline V gene, CDR1 is SGHRS and CDR2 is YFSETQ. This CDR3 contains 16 residues. J gave up 7 bases and V 5 bases, and 10 bases lay outside the gene matches. DNA for the CDR3: TGCGCCAGCAGATCAGCGACTAGCGGGAGTGGAAATGAGCAGTTCTTC. Its protein is CASRSATSGSGNEQFF.

In this sample, this clonotype turned up many times. The chain carries TRBV12-3 or TRBV12-4 and TRBJ1-2, with D perhaps TRBD1 (5 bases). The CDR3 totals 11 residues. Deletions cut 4 bases from V and 13 bases from J, with 13 bases between. Written as DNA, the CDR3 is TGTGCCAGCAGTTGGGACCGAGGCAGCACCTTC. Amino acids: CASSWDRGSTF.

This clonotype occurred many times. This rearrangement joins TRBV5-1 to TRBJ2-5, with no clear D. V was pared by 0 bases and J by 1 base, with 10 bases between. CDR1 is SGHRS and CDR2 is YFSETQ in the germline V gene. This CDR3 contains 15 residues. The CDR3 is CASSLGQVLQETQYF. The CDR3 coding sequence is TGCGCCAGCAGCTTGGGACAAGTGCTCCAAGAGACCCAGTACTTC. Variable domain in full (rest from reference TRBV5-1 and TRBJ2-5): KAGVTQTPRYLIKTRGQQVTLSCSPISGHRSVSWYQQTPGQGLQFLFEYFSETQRNKGNFPGRFSGRQFSNSRSEMNVSTLELGDSALYLCASSLGQVLQETQYFGPGTRLLVL.

The sample holds a few counts of this clonotype. This rearrangement joins TRBV3-1 to TRBJ2-5, with TRBD2 identical over 8 bases. The J segment lost 5 bases and the V segment lost 5 bases, leaving 10 bases of the junction unmatched. Looked up from germline, CDR1 is LGHDT and CDR2 is YNNKEL (reference sequence). The CDR3 runs 15 residues. Here the CDR3 DNA reads TGTGCCAGCAGCTTAAGACGGGGGGGGTGGGAGACCCAGTACTTC. This encodes CASSLRRGGWETQYF.

The rearrangement links TRBV2 to TRBJ2-5; TRBD2 matches 14 bases. The CDR3 contains 15 residues. J was trimmed by 5 bases and V by 6 bases; bases with no gene match: 5. From germline, CDR1 is SNHLY and CDR2 FYNNEI. Written as DNA, the CDR3 is TGTGCCAGCAGAGTAGGACTAGCGGGAGGTGAGACCCAGTACTTC. Protein sequence: CASRVGLAGGETQYF. The full variable domain, with the rest looked up from reference TRBV2 and TRBJ2-5, is EPEVTQTPSHQVTQMGQEVILRCVPISNHLYFYWYRQILGQKVEFLVSFYNNEISEKSEIFDDQFSVERPDGSNFTLKIRSTKLEDSAMYFCASRVGLAGGETQYFGPGTRLLVL.

The chain links TRBV7-2 to TRBJ1-6; 9 bases match TRBD1. V trimming: 7 bases; J trimming: 7 bases; junction bases outside the gene matches: 8. Per germline, CDR1 SGHTA and CDR2 FQGNSA. CDR3 length: 15 amino acids. The CDR3 reads CASKIGGQGNSPLHF. Written as DNA, the CDR3 is TGTGCCAGCAAGATTGGGGGACAGGGAAATTCACCCCTCCACTTT.

The chain employs TRBV20-1 and TRBJ2-3; TRBD2 aligns across 12 bases. J gave up 3 bases and V 5 bases, and 6 bases lay outside the gene matches. Germline CDR1 DFQATT, CDR2 SNEGSKA (reference sequence). This CDR3 comprises 15 residues. CDR3 sequence (DNA): TGCAGTGCTCCAAGTGGGACTAGCGGGACAGATACGCAGTATTTT. Amino acids: CSAPSGTSGTDTQYF.

This sequence joins TRBV3-1 and TRBJ2-7, with 8 positions matching TRBD2. The end of the DNA aligns better with TRBJ2-5, so the J call may be wrong. CDR1 and CDR2 from the germline V gene are LGHDT and YNNKEL (reference sequence). The CDR3 contains 15 residues. In DNA, the CDR3 is TGTGCCAGCAGCCAAGAGGCGGGGGGCAAAGAGACCCAGTACTTC. Its translation: CASSQEAGGKETQYF.

The chain is built from TRBV29-1 and TRBJ2-1; D perhaps matches TRBD2 (5 bases). The CDR3 runs 14 residues. Germline-derived CDR1 and CDR2 are SQVTM and ANQGSEA. V lost 5 bases to trimming and J lost 2 bases, with 13 bases between them. CDR3: CSVLLAGPYNEQFF. Written as DNA, the CDR3 is TGCAGCGTTTTGTTGGCGGGCCCCTACAATGAGCAGTTCTTC.

The chain employs TRBV29-1 and TRBJ2-6, with unresolved D. V lost 3 bases to trimming and J lost 0 bases, with 15 bases between them. This CDR3 region has 17 residues. Germline V gene data show CDR1 as SQVTM and CDR2 as ANQGSEA. The CDR3 sequence is CSVESRSAFSGANVLTF. The CDR3 coding sequence is TGCAGCGTTGAGTCGCGGTCAGCTTTCTCTGGGGCCAACGTCCTGACTTTC. The full variable domain, completed using reference TRBV29-1 and TRBJ2-6, is SAVISQKPSRDICQRGTSLTIQCQVDSQVTMMFWYRQQPGQSLTLIATANQGSEATYESGFVIDKFPISRPNLTFSTLTVSNMSPEDSSIYLCSVESRSAFSGANVLTFGAGSRLTVL.

The sample holds many counts of this clonotype. This rearrangement joins TRBV29-1 to TRBJ2-1, with TRBD2 identical over 11 bases. CDR1 and CDR2 from the germline V gene are SQVTM and ANQGSEA. The junction had 4 bases not matched to a gene; V was cut back by 0 bases and J by 6 bases. This CDR3 has 15 residues. The CDR3 loop reads CSVEEGTSGGNEQFF. CDR3 sequence (DNA): TGCAGCGTTGAAGAGGGGACTAGCGGAGGCAATGAGCAGTTCTTC.

This clonotype has just a few counts. The rearrangement links TRBV4-1 to TRBJ2-5; perhaps TRBD1 as D (6 bases). The V and J ends lost 3 bases and 4 bases respectively, with 18 bases between them. The V gene's germline CDR1 is MGHRA and CDR2 YSYEKL. The CDR3 consists of 16 residues. The CDR3 region is CASSHLPGVLGETQYF. In DNA form, the CDR3 reads TGCGCCAGCAGCCACCTCCCAGGGGTCTTGGGAGAGACCCAGTACTTC.

This clonotype turned up a few times. The chain recombines TRBV20-1 with TRBJ2-5; tentative D call: TRBD1 (6 bases). Trimming shortened V by 3 bases and J by 2 bases, and 16 bases separated the two germline ends. The germline V gene has CDR1 DFQATT and CDR2 SNEGSKA (reference sequence). This CDR3 contains 15 residues. For the CDR3, the DNA is TGCAGTGCTAGGGGAGAAACAGGGCGTCAAGAGACCCAGTACTTC. Translating gives CSARGETGRQETQYF.

The chain uses TRBV13 and TRBJ2-5; TRBD1 aligns across 9 bases. V shed 5 bases, J shed 12 bases, and the junction held 7 bases outside the gene matches. This CDR3 is 12 amino acids long. Germline CDR1 and CDR2: PRHDT and FYEKMQ (reference sequence). CDR3 in amino acids: CASSPHRDREYF. Here the CDR3 DNA reads TGTGCCAGCAGCCCCCACCGGGACAGGGAGTACTTC.

J is TRBJ1-1 and V is TRBV10-3; the D gene is possibly TRBD1 (5 bases). The CDR3 has 13 residues. Germline CDR1 is ENHRY and CDR2 is SYGVKD. Trimming pared 11 bases from V and 1 base from J, leaving 14 bases between. CDR3 protein: CAAVMTANTEAFF. Written as DNA, the CDR3 is TGTGCCGCCGTGATGACAGCGAACACTGAAGCTTTCTTT.

This chain joins TRBV12-3 or TRBV12-4 and TRBJ2-6; no clear D. The CDR3 loop spans 18 amino acids. V dropped 4 bases and J dropped 0 bases, with 16 bases sitting between them. CDR3 in DNA: TGTGCCAGCAGTTCCACCCCGGATCTTCCCTCTGGGGCCAACGTCCTGACTTTC. Amino acid sequence: CASSSTPDLPSGANVLTF.

In this sample, this clonotype turned up a few times. V usage is TRBV15 and J usage is TRBJ2-1; the D is unclear. The CDR3 length is 14 residues. With 4 bases removed from V and 2 bases from J, the gap between germline ends came to 9 bases. Germline CDR1 is LNHNV and CDR2 is YYDKDF (reference sequence). DNA of the CDR3: TGTGCCACCAGCAATGGTTATACCTACAATGAGCAGTTCTTC. Protein product: CATSNGYTYNEQFF.

Comment on this clonotype: The junction and the germline gene differ at one end; a read error may be behind it. This sequence joins TRBV10-1 and TRBJ2-1, with 7 positions matching TRBD2. The germline CDR1 and CDR2 sequences are WNHNN and SYGVQD (reference sequence). CDR3 size: 14 residues. The CDR3 DNA reads TGCGCCAGCAGGGAGTTAGCGGGTCTGGGTGAGCAGTTCTTC. Amino acid sequence: CASRELAGLGEQFF.

V usage is TRBV27 and J usage is TRBJ1-2; TRBD1 is a possible D gene (6 bases). V lost 7 bases and J 6 bases, leaving 27 bases between the germline ends. Germline values: CDR1 MNHEY, CDR2 SMNVEV (reference sequence). There are 17 residues in the CDR3. CDR3 sequence: CASKNSLILAGDDGYTF. CDR3 nucleotide sequence: TGTGCCAGCAAAAACAGTCTAATTCTTGCAGGGGACGATGGCTACACCTTC.

This sequence joins TRBV11-3 and TRBJ2-5; D is undetermined. The J call is uncertain, as TRBJ2-7 better fits the DNA end. CDR1 and CDR2 from the germline V gene are SGHNT and YENEEA. The CDR3 consists of 16 residues. This chain's CDR3 is CASSLDALKGSDEQYF. The CDR3 nucleotides are TGTGCCAGCAGCTTAGATGCCCTGAAAGGAAGCGACGAGCAGTACTTC.

This chain links TRBV15 with TRBJ2-1, with a tentative D call TRBD1 (6 bases). This CDR3 is 16 amino acids long. Per germline, CDR1 LNHNV and CDR2 YYDKDF (reference sequence). V was cut by 6 bases and J by 2 bases, with 17 bases left in between. CDR3 in amino acids: CATRANFRGPYNEQFF. For the CDR3, the DNA is TGTGCCACCAGAGCGAATTTCAGGGGTCCCTACAATGAGCAGTTCTTC.

This clonotype was seen only a few times. This sequence joins TRBV11-1 and TRBJ2-1; TRBD2 matches at 13 bases. The CDR3 is 16 residues long. In germline, CDR1 is SGHAT, CDR2 FQDESV (reference sequence). The trim removed 4 bases at V and 9 bases at J, leaving 9 bases unmatched. The CDR3: CASSSQTLAGGREQFF. CDR3 coding DNA: TGTGCCAGCAGCTCACAGACACTAGCGGGGGGGCGTGAGCAGTTCTTC.

The sample holds a few counts of this clonotype. This chain links TRBV11-2 with TRBJ2-3, with 10 bases that match TRBD2. CDR1 SGHAT and CDR2 FQNNGV come from the germline V gene. V dropped 6 bases and J dropped 4; count of bases not matched to a gene: 4. This CDR3 is 14 amino acids long. The DNA for the CDR3 is TGTGCCAGCAGACCTAGCGGGAGAGCAGATACGCAGTATTTT. Its translation is CASRPSGRADTQYF. Together with reference TRBV11-2 and TRBJ2-3, the CDR3 gives the full variable domain: EAGVAQSPRYKIIEKRQSVAFWCNPISGHATLYWYQQILGQGPKLLIQFQNNGVVDDSQLPKDRFSAERLKGVDSTLKIQPAKLEDSAVYLCASRPSGRADTQYFGPGTRLTVL.

The V call is TRBV7-9, the J call TRBJ1-1, with a weak D call TRBD1 (5 bases). The CDR3 has 14 residues. V gave up 1 base and J gave up 5 bases, with 11 bases separating them. The germline gives CDR1 SEHNR, CDR2 FQNEAQ (reference sequence). The CDR3 sequence is CASSLDAGRTEAFF. The CDR3 DNA is TGTGCCAGCAGCTTAGATGCAGGGCGAACTGAAGCTTTCTTT.